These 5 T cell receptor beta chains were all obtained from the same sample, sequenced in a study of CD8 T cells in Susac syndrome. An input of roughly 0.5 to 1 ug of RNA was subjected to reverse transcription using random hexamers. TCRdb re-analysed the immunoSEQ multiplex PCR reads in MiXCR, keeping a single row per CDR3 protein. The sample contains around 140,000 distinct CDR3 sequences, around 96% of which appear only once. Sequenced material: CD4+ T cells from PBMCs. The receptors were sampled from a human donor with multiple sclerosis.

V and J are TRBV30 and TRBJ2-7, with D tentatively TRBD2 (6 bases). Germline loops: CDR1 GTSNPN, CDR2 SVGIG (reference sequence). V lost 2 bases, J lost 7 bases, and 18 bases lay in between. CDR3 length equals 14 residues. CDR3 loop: CAWSPRRSGGEQYF. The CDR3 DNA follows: TGTGCCTGGAGTCCCCGTAGGTCCGGGGGTGAGCAGTACTTC.

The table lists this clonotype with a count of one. CDR3 coding DNA: TGCAGCGTAAGGACAGGGGACTTCTATGGCTACACCTTC. Translated, it gives CSVRTGDFYGYTF. This chain links TRBV29-1 with TRBJ1-2; 9 bases are a match to TRBD1. Trimming cost V 6 bases and J 4 bases; bases outside gene matches: 6. Germline-derived CDR1 and CDR2 are SQVTM and ANQGSEA. The CDR3 spans 13 residues. Filled out from reference TRBV29-1 and TRBJ1-2, the complete variable domain reads SAVISQKPSRDICQRGTSLTIQCQVDSQVTMMFWYRQQPGQSLTLIATANQGSEATYESGFVIDKFPISRPNLTFSTLTVSNMSPEDSSIYLCSVRTGDFYGYTFGSGTRLTVV.

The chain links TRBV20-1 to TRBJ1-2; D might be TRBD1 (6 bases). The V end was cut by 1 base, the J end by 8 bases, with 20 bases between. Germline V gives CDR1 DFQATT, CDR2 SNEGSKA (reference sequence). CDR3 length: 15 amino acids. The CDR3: CSARATEGGMGGYTF. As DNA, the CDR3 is TGCAGTGCTAGAGCCACCGAAGGGGGAATGGGAGGCTACACCTTC.

The CDR3 sequence is CASSVRTGEETQYF. CDR3 DNA: TGTGCCAGCAGCGTACGGACAGGGGAGGAGACCCAGTACTTC. The J gene is TRBJ2-5, the V gene TRBV9; 9 nucleotides agree with TRBD1. With 1 base clipped from V and 5 bases from J, the junction kept 3 bases outside the gene matches. Germline V gene lookup returns CDR1 SGDLS and CDR2 YYNGEE. CDR3 length equals 14 residues.

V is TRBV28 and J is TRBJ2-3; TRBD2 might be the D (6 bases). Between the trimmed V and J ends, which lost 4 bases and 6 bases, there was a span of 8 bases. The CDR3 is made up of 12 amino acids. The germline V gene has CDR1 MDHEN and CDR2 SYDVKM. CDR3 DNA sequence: TGTGCCAGCAGTTCGACTAGTGATACGCAGTATTTT. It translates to CASSSTSDTQYF. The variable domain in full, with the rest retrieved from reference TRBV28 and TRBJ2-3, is DVKVTQSSRYLVKRTGEKVFLECVQDMDHENMFWYRQDPGLGLRLIYFSYDVKMKEKGDIPEGYSVSREKKERFSLILESASTNQTSMYLCASSSTSDTQYFGPGTRLTVL.